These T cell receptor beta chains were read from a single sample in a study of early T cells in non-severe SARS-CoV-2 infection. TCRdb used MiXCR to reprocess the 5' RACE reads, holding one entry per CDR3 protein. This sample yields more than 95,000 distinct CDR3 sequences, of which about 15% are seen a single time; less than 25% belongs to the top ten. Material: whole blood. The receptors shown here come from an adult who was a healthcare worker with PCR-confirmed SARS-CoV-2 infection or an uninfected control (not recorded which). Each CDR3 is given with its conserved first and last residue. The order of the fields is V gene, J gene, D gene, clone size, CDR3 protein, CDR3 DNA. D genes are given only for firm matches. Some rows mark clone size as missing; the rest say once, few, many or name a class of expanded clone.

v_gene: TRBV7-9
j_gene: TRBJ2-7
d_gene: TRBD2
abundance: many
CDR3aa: CASSHSGGSSYEQYF
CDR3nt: TGTGCCAGCAGCCATAGCGGGGGGAGCTCCTACGAGCAGTACTTC

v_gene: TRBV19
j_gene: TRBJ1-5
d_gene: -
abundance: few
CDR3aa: CASATLGALNQPQHF
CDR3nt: TGTGCCAGTGCCACGTTGGGGGCATTGAATCAGCCCCAGCATTTT

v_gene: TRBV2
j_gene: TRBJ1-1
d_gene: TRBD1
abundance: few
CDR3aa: CASRVETGVNTEAFF
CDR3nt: TGTGCCAGCAGGGTGGAGACAGGGGTGAACACTGAAGCTTTCTTT

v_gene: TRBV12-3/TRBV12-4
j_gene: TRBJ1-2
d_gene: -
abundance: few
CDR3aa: CASSDRNYGYTF
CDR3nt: TGTGCCAGCAGTGACAGGAACTATGGCTACACCTTC

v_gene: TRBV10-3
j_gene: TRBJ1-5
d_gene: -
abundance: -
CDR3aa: CAISESQSYQPQHF
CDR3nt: TGTGCCATCAGTGAGTCGCAGTCTTATCAGCCCCAGCATTTT

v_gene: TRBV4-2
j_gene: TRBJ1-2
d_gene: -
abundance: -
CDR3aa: CASSPIDRKIYGYTF
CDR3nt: TGTGCCAGCAGCCCCATTGACAGAAAAATCTATGGCTACACCTTC

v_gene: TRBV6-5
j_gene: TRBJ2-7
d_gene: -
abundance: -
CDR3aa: CASSPDSSYEQYF
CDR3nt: TGTGCCAGCAGCCCGGACAGCTCCTACGAGCAGTACTTC

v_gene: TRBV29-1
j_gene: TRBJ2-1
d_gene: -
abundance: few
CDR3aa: CSALQYNEQFF
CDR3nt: TGCAGCGCCCTACAGTACAATGAGCAGTTCTTC

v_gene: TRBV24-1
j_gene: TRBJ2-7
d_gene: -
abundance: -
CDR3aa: CATRICAGFEQYF
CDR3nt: TGTGCCACCAGGATCTGCGCCGGGTTCGAGCAGTACTTC

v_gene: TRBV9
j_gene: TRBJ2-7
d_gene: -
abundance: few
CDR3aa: CASSVDRFYEQYF
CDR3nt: TGTGCCAGCAGCGTAGATCGTTTCTACGAGCAGTACTTC

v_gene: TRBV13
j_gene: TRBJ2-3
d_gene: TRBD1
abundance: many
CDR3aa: CASSQAGTGEADTQYF
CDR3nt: TGTGCCAGCAGCCAAGCGGGGACAGGGGAGGCAGATACGCAGTATTTT

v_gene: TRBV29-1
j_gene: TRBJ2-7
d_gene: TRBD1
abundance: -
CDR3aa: CSAGQGVEQYF
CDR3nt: TGCAGCGCGGGACAGGGGGTAGAGCAGTACTTC

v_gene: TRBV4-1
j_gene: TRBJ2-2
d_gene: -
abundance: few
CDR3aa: CASSADSRDGELFF
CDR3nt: TGCGCCAGCAGCGCGGACAGTAGAGACGGGGAGCTGTTTTTT

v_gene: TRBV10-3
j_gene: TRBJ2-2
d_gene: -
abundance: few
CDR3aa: CAISLAGAGWELFF
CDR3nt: TGTGCCATCAGTTTGGCGGGGGCCGGTTGGGAGCTGTTTTTT

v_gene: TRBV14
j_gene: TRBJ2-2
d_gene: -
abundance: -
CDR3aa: CASSQASLAGELFF
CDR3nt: TGTGCCAGCAGCCAAGCCTCGCTAGCCGGGGAGCTGTTTTTT

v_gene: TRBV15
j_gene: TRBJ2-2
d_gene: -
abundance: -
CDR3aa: CATSREDYQNTGELFF
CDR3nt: TGTGCCACCAGCAGAGAGGACTACCAGAACACCGGGGAGCTGTTTTTT

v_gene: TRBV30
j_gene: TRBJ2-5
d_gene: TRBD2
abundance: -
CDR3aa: CAWSFRLAGIETQYF
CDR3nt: TGTGCCTGGAGTTTCCGACTAGCGGGGATAGAGACCCAGTACTTC

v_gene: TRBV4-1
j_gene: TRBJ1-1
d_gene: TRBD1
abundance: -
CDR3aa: CASSPAGQGFTEAFF
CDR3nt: TGCGCCAGCAGCCCCGCCGGACAGGGATTCACTGAAGCTTTCTTT

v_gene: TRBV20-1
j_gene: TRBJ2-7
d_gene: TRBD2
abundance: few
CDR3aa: CSAGTSGGEQYF
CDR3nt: TGCAGTGCTGGGACTAGCGGGGGCGAGCAGTACTTC

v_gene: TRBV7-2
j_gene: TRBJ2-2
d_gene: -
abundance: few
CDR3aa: CASSLVAGASNTGELFF
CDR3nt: TGTGCCAGCAGCTTAGTTGCGGGTGCCTCGAACACCGGGGAGCTGTTTTTT

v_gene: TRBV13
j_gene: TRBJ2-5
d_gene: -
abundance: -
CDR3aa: CASSLGSRGETQYF
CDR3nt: TGTGCCAGCAGCTTGGGGAGTCGGGGAGAGACCCAGTACTTC

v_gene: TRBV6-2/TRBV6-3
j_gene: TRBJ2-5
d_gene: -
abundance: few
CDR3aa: CASSYSRNQETQYF
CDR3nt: TGTGCCAGCAGTTACTCAAGAAACCAAGAGACCCAGTACTTC

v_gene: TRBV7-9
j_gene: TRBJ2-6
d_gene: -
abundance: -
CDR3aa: CASSPGEPGANVLTF
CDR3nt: TGTGCCAGCAGCCCGGGGGAGCCTGGGGCCAACGTCCTGACTTTC

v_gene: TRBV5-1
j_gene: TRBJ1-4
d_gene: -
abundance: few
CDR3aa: CASSLTPTNEKLFF
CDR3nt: TGCGCCAGCAGCTTGACGCCAACTAATGAAAAACTGTTTTTT

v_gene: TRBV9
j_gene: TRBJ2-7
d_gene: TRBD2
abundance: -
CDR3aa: CASSVDGTRVGEQYF
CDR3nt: TGTGCCAGCAGCGTAGACGGGACTAGGGTCGGCGAGCAGTACTTC

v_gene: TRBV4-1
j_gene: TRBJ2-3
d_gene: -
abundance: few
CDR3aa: CASSWAGAQGTQYF
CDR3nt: TGCGCCAGCAGCTGGGCGGGGGCCCAGGGTACGCAGTATTTT

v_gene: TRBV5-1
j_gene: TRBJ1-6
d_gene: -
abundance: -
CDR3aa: CASSLDGSPTLPLHF
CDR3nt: TGCGCCAGCAGCTTGGACGGATCACCCACCCTCCCCCTCCACTTT

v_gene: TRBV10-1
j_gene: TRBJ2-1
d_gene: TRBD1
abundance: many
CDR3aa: CASSEYPGTGRNEQFF
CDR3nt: TGCGCCAGCAGTGAGTACCCCGGGACAGGCCGTAATGAGCAGTTCTTC

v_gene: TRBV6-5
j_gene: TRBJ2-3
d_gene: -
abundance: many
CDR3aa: CASRSNLGDTQYF
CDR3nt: TGTGCCAGCAGATCAAACCTTGGAGATACGCAGTATTTT

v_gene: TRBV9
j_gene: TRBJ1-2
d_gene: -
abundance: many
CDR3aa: CASSAARQADYGYTF
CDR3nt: TGTGCCAGCAGCGCAGCACGACAGGCGGACTATGGCTACACCTTC

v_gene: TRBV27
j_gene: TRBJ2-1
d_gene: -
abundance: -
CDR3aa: CASSSGPKQFF
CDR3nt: TGTGCCAGCAGTTCCGGGCCAAAGCAGTTCTTC

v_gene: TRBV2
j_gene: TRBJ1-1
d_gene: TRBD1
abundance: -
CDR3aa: CASPPGQGTSEAFF
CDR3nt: TGTGCCAGCCCTCCGGGACAGGGAACGTCCGAAGCTTTCTTT

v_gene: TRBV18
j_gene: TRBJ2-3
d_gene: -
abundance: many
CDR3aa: CASSPPRQGHTDTQYF
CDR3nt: TGTGCCAGCTCACCACCTCGCCAGGGGCACACAGATACGCAGTATTTT

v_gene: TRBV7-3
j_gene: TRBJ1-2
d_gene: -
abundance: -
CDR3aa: CASSLTGSEGYTF
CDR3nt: TGTGCCAGCAGCTTAACAGGGTCGGAGGGCTACACCTTC

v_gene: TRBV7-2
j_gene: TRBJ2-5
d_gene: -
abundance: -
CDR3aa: CASSLVRFETQYF
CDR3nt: TGTGCCAGCAGCTTGGTCCGGTTTGAGACCCAGTACTTC

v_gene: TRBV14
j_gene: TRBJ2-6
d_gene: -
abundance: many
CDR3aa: CASSSGANVLTF
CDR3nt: TGTGCCAGCAGTTCTGGGGCCAACGTCCTGACTTTC

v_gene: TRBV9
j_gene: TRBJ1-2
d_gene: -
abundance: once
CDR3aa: CASSASDSPYGYTF
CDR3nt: TGTGCCAGCAGCGCATCTGACAGTCCATATGGCTACACCTTC

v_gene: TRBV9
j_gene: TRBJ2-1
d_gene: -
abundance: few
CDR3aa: CASSVAGGPYNEQFF
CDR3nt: TGTGCCAGCAGCGTAGCAGGGGGGCCCTACAATGAGCAGTTCTTC